Shown below are 10 T cell receptor beta chains from a single sample sequenced in a study of cytomegalovirus exposure and HLA in healthy donors. With 60 Vbeta and 13 Jbeta primers, the PCR was carried out. Some clones are missing from TCRdb's copy, which holds only in-frame ones; the method was immunoSEQ multiplex PCR. The sample lists roughly 250,000 clones, about four fifths occurring once. The sample taken for sequencing was PBMCs. These receptors all come from a girl aged 2-10 years in good health and CMV-seronegative.

V usage is TRBV5-1 and J usage is TRBJ2-5; TRBD1 matches at 9 bases. The end of the DNA fits TRBJ2-7 better, so the J call may be wrong. The CDR3 has 14 amino acids. CDR1 is SGHRS, CDR2 YFSETQ, per germline. CDR3 loop: CASAPGTGNYEQYF. The CDR3 coding sequence is TGCGCCAGCGCACCCGGGACAGGGAACTACGAGCAGTACTTC.

The J gene is TRBJ1-2, the V gene TRBV9, with a weak D call TRBD1 (6 bases). Trimming removed 3 bases from V and 4 bases from J, with 7 bases in between. The CDR3 extends over 12 amino acids. Germline V gene data show CDR1 as SGDLS and CDR2 as YYNGEE. DNA for the CDR3: TGTGCCAGCAGCGGGACAGCCTATGGCTACACCTTC. Protein sequence: CASSGTAYGYTF.

J is TRBJ1-1 and V is TRBV9; 9 nucleotides align to TRBD1. CDR3 length: 13 residues. Germline-derived CDR1 and CDR2 are SGDLS and YYNGEE. V was pared by 4 bases and J by 3 bases, with 1 base of the junction left unmatched. CDR3 nucleotides: TGTGCCAGCAGCCGGGACAGGGACACTGAAGCTTTCTTT. Encoded protein: CASSRDRDTEAFF.

The rearrangement uses TRBV9 and TRBJ1-2; possibly TRBD1 for D (5 bases). CDR1 is SGDLS and CDR2 is YYNGEE in the germline V gene. This CDR3 contains 15 residues. The V and J ends lost 6 bases and 3 bases respectively, with 18 bases between them. CDR3 region: CASTASGGAYYGYTF. CDR3 nucleotide sequence: TGTGCCAGCACCGCATCCGGGGGAGCTTACTATGGCTACACCTTC.

This clone was picked up one time. The CDR3 loop is CASSLVFLDTQYF. For the CDR3, the DNA is TGTGCCAGCAGCTTAGTCTTCTTGGATACGCAGTATTTT. The J gene is TRBJ2-3, the V gene TRBV7-9; D call uncertain. V was trimmed by 1 base and J by 6 bases, leaving 8 bases between them. The CDR3 consists of 13 residues. Germline CDR1 reads SEHNR; CDR2 reads FQNEAQ (reference sequence).

The chain joins TRBV19 to TRBJ2-4; 11 bases map to TRBD2. The V gene end was trimmed by 2 bases and the J gene end by 3 bases; junction bases not matched to a gene: 12. The CDR3 loop spans 19 amino acids. The germline gives CDR1 LNHDA, CDR2 SQIVND (reference sequence). This CDR3 reads CASSIPTSGVTLGKNIQYF. CDR3 sequence (DNA): TGTGCCAGTAGTATACCGACTAGCGGGGTCACCTTAGGCAAAAACATTCAGTACTTC.

J is TRBJ2-7 and V is TRBV5-6; 14 nucleotides line up with TRBD2. Germline trimming cut 5 bases from V and 2 bases from J; bases unmatched to any gene: 9. CDR1 is SGHDT, CDR2 YYEEEE, per germline. The CDR3 is 17 amino acids. The DNA for the CDR3 is TGTGCCAGCAGGGAGTCGGGACTAGCGGGAGAAGCCTACGAGCAGTACTTC. As protein: CASRESGLAGEAYEQYF.

The V gene is TRBV6-1, the J gene TRBJ1-5; 7 bases align to TRBD1. CDR3 length: 15 residues. V trimming: 6 bases; J trimming: 0 bases; junction bases outside the gene matches: 5. Per germline, CDR1 MNHNS and CDR2 SASEGT. CDR3 region: CASRRQGGSNQPQHF. The CDR3 DNA reads as TGTGCCAGCAGGCGTCAGGGGGGTAGCAATCAGCCCCAGCATTTT.

This rearrangement joins TRBV7-9 to TRBJ1-2, with a tentative D call TRBD1 (6 bases). Trimming removed 7 bases from V and 8 bases from J, with 20 bases in between. The CDR3 is 14 residues long. The germline V gene has CDR1 SEHNR and CDR2 FQNEAQ (reference sequence). CDR3 in DNA: TGTGCCAGCACCTCAATTGGGTCAGGGGAAGGCTACACCTTC. It translates to CASTSIGSGEGYTF.

V gene TRBV27 combines with J gene TRBJ2-1, with TRBD2 matching over 12 bases. This CDR3 is 15 amino acids long. Germline loops: CDR1 MNHEY, CDR2 SMNVEV (reference sequence). V lost 4 bases, J lost 3 bases, and 1 base stayed unmatched. CDR3 nucleotide sequence: TGTGCCAGCAGTTGGGGACTAGCGGGCTACAATGAGCAGTTCTTC. Protein: CASSWGLAGYNEQFF.